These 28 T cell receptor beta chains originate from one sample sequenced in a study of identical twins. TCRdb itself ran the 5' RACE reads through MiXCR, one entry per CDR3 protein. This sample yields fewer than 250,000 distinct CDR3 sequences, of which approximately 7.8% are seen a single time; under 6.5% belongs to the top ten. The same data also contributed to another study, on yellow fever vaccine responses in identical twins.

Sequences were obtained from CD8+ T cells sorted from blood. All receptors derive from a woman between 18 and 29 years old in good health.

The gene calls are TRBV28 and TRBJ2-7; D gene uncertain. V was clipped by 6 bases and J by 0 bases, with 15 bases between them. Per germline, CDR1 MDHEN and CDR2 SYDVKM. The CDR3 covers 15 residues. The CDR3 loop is CASSLTIALSYEQYF. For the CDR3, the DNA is TGTGCCAGCAGCTTAACTATAGCCCTCTCCTACGAGCAGTACTTC.

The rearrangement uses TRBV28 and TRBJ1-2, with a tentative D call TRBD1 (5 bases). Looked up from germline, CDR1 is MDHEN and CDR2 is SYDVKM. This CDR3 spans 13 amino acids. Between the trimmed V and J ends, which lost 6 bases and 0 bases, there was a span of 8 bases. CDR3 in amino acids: CASREGTNYGYTF. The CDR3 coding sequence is TGTGCCAGCAGGGAGGGGACTAACTATGGCTACACCTTC.

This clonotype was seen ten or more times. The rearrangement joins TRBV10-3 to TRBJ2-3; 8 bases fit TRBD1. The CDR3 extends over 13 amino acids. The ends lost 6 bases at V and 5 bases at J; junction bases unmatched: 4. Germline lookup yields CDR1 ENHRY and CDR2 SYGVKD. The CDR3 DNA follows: TGTGCCATCAGAGAGACAGGGGAAGATACGCAGTATTTT. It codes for CAIRETGEDTQYF.

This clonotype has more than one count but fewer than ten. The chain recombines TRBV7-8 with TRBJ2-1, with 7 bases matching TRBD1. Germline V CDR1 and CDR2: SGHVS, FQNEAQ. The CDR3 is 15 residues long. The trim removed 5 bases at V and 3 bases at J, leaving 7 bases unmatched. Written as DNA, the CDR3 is TGTGCCAGCAGCACACCACAGGGGTACTACAATGAGCAGTTCTTC. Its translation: CASSTPQGYYNEQFF. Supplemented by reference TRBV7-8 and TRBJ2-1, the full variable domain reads GAGVSQSPRYKVAKRGQDVALRCDPISGHVSLFWYQQALGQGPEFLTYFQNEAQLDKSGLPSDRFFAERPEGSVSTLKIQRTQQEDSAVYLCASSTPQGYYNEQFFGPGTRLTVL.

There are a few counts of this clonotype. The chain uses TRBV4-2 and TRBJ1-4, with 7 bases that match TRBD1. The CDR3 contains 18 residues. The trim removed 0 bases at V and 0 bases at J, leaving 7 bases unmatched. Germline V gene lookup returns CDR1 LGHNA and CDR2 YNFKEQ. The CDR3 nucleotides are TGTGCCAGCAGCCAAGATTGGACAGGCGGCCCAACTAATGAAAAACTGTTTTTT. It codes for CASSQDWTGGPTNEKLFF.

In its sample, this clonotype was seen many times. CDR3 in DNA: TGTGCCACCAGCATACTAGCGGGACCTGTGAATGAGCAGTTCTTC. Protein product: CATSILAGPVNEQFF. The chain uses TRBV15 and TRBJ2-1; 10 nucleotides match TRBD2. CDR3 length: 15 residues. The germline V gene encodes CDR1 LNHNV and CDR2 YYDKDF (reference sequence). V shed 4 bases and J 7 bases; nucleotides not matched to a gene: 7.

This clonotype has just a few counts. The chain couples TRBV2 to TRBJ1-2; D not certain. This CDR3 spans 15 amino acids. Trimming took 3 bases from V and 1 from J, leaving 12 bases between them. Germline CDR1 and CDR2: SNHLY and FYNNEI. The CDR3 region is CASSDLIEYNYGYTF. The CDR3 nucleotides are TGTGCCAGCAGTGATTTAATAGAATATAACTATGGCTACACCTTC.

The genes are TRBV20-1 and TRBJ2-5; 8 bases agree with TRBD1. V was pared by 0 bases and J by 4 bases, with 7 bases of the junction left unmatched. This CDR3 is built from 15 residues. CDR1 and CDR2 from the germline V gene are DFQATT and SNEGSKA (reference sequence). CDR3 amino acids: CSARDRRTGRETQYF. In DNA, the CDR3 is TGCAGTGCTAGAGATCGCCGGACAGGGAGAGAGACCCAGTACTTC.

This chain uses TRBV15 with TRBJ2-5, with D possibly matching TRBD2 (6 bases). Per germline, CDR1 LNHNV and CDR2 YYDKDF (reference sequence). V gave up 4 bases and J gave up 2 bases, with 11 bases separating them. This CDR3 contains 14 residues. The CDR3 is CATSKGLGQETQYF. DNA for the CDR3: TGTGCCACCAGCAAGGGACTGGGGCAAGAGACCCAGTACTTC.

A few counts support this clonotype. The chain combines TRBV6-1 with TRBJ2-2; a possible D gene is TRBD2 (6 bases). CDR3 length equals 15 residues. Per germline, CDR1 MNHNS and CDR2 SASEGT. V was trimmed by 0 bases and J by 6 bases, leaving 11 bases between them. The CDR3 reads CASSEAQAGSGELFF. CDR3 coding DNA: TGTGCCAGCAGTGAAGCGCAGGCGGGGTCCGGGGAGCTGTTTTTT.

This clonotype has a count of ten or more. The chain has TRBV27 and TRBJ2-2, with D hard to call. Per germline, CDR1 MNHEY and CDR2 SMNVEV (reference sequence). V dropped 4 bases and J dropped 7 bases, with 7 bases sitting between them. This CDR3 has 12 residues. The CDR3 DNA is TGTGCCAGCAGTTACCCCGGCGGGGAGCTGTTTTTT. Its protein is CASSYPGGELFF.

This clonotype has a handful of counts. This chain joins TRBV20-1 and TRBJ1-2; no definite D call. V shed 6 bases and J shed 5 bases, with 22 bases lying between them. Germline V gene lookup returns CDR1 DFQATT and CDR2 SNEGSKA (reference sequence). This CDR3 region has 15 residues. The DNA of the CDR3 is TGCAGTGCAAAACCGTCCTTCAGGAGCCCTTATGGCTACACCTTC. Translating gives CSAKPSFRSPYGYTF.

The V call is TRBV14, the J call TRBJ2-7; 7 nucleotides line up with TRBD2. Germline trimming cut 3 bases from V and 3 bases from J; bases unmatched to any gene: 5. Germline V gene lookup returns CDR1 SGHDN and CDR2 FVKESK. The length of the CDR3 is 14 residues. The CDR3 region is CASSQVGDYYEQYF. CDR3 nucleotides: TGTGCCAGCAGCCAGGTTGGGGACTACTACGAGCAGTACTTC.

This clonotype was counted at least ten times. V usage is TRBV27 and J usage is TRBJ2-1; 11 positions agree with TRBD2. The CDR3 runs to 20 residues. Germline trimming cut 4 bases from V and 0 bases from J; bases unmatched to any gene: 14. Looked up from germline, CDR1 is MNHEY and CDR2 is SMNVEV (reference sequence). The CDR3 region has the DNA TGTGCCAGCAGTTCACTTCTTGGGACTAGCGGAACCCCCTCCTACAATGAGCAGTTCTTC. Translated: CASSSLLGTSGTPSYNEQFF.

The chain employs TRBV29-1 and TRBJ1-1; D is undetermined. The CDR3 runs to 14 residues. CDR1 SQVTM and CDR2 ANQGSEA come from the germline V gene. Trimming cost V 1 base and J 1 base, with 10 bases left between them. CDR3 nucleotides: TGCAGCGTTGAAGGTACGGTCGGGAACACTGAAGCTTTCTTT. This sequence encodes CSVEGTVGNTEAFF.

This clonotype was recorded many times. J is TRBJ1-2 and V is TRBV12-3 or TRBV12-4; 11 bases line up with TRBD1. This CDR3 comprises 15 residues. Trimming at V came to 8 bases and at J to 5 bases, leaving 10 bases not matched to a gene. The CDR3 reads CASGPGTGGTYGYTF. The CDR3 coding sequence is TGTGCCAGCGGTCCCGGGACAGGGGGAACATATGGCTACACCTTC.

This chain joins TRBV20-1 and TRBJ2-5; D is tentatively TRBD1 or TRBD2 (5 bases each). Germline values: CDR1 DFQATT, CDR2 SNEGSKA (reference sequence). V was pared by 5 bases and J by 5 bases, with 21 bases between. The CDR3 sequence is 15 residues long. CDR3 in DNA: TGCAGTGCTTGTACTGAACAGGCTTGGGGGGAGACCCAGTACTTC. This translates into CSACTEQAWGETQYF.

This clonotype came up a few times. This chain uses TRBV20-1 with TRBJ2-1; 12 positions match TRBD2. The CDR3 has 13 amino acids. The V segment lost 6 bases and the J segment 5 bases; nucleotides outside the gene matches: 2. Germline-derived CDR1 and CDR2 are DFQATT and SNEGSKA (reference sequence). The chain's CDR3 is CSARLAGDNEQFF. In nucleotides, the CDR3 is TGCAGTGCGAGACTAGCGGGGGACAATGAGCAGTTCTTC.

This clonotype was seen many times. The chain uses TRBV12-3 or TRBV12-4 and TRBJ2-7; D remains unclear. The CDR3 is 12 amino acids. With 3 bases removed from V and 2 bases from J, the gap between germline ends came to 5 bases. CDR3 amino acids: CASSLRTYEQYF. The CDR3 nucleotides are TGTGCCAGCAGTTTGCGGACCTACGAGCAGTACTTC.

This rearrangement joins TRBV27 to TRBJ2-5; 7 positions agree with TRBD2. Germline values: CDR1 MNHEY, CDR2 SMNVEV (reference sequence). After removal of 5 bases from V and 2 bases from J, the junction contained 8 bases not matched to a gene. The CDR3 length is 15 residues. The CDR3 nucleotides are TGTGCCAGCAGTCCCCGGGGCGGGGGTCAAGAGACCCAGTACTTC. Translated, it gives CASSPRGGGQETQYF.

CDR3 sequence reads: CASSHPDRETFLTYEQYV. The CDR3 coding sequence is TGTGCCAGCAGCCACCCCGACAGGGAAACCTTTTTGACCTACGAGCAGTACGTC. This chain uses TRBV3-1 with TRBJ2-7; 7 bases fit TRBD1. The length of the CDR3 is 18 residues. The V gene end was trimmed by 3 bases and the J gene end by 2 bases; junction bases not matched to a gene: 16. Germline CDR1 reads LGHDT; CDR2 reads YNNKEL (reference sequence).

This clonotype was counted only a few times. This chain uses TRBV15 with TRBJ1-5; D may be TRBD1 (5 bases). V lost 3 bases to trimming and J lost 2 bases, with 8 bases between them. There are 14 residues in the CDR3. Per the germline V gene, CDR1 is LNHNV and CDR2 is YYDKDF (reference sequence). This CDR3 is CATSSETGNQPQHF. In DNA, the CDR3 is TGTGCCACCAGCAGTGAGACAGGCAATCAGCCCCAGCATTTT.

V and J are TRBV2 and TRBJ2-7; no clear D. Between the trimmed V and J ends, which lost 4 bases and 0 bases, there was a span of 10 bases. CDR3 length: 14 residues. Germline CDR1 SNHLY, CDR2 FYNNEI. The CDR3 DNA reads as TGTGCCAGCAGTGGACTGCCAAACTCCTACGAGCAGTACGTC. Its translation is CASSGLPNSYEQYV.

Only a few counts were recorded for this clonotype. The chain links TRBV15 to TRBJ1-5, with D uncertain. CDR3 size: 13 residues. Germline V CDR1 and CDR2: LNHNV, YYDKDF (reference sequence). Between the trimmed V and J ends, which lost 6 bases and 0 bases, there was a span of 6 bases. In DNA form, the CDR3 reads TGTGCCACCAGGTCGTTTAGCAATCAGCCCCAGCATTTT. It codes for CATRSFSNQPQHF.

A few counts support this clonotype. CDR3 sequence (DNA): TGCAGCGTTGTCAGGGGAATGGACACTGAAGCTTTCTTT. Protein product: CSVVRGMDTEAFF. The V gene is TRBV29-1, the J gene TRBJ1-1; weak D call: TRBD1 (6 bases). Germline V gene sequence: CDR1 SQVTM, CDR2 ANQGSEA. There are 13 residues in the CDR3. V gave up 4 bases and J gave up 3 bases, with 12 bases separating them.

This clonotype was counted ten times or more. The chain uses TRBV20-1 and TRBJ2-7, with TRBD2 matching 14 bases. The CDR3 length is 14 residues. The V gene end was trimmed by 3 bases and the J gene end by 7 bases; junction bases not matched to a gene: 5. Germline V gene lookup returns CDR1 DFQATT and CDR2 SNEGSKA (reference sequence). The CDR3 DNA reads TGCAGTGCTAGGGGACTAGCGGGGGTAGGTGAGCAGTACGTC. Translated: CSARGLAGVGEQYV.

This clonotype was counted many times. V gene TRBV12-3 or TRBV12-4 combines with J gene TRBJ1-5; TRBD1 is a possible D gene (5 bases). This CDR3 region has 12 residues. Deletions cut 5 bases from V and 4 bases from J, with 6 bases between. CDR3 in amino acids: CASSDRNQPQHF. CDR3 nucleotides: TGTGCCAGCAGTGACAGAAATCAGCCCCAGCATTTT.

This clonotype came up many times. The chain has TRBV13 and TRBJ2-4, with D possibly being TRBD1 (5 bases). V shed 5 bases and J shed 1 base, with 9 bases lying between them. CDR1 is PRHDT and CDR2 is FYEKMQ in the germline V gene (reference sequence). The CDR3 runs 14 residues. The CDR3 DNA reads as TGTGCCAGCAGCGCAGGGTTGGCCAAAAACATTCAGTACTTC. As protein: CASSAGLAKNIQYF.